A selection of T cell receptor beta chains follows, all from one sample in a study of shared clonotypes between healthy human individuals. Profiling relied on immunoSEQ multiplex PCR, and the TCRdb table lists in-frame clones only, not all of them. The profile covers about 2.4 million clones, with around 90% appearing a single time and over 0.12% taken by the ten largest. The sequencing sample was made of naive CD4+ T cells sorted from blood. These receptors came from a man between 18 and 29 years old in good health. Both conserved end residues are part of each CDR3. Fields, in order: J gene, D gene, CDR3 length, clone size, V gene, CDR3 DNA, CDR3 protein. The D gene is left open where the match is weak. Not all rows give a size; the values are once, few, many and, for expanded clones, a class.

>TRBJ2-5|.|11|.|TRBV7-8
TGTGCCAGCAGCTCGGGGGAGACCCAGTACTTC
CASSSGETQYF
>TRBJ2-5|TRBD2|13|.|TRBV5-1
TGCGCCAGCAGCCTGTGGACTAGCGAGACCCAGTACTTC
CASSLWTSETQYF
>TRBJ1-2|.|13|.|TRBV7-2
TGTGCCAGCAGCTTACCGGGGAGCTATGGCTACACCTTC
CASSLPGSYGYTF
>TRBJ2-1|.|12|.|TRBV4-2
TGTGCCAGCAGCCAAGATATAGATGAGCAGTTCTTC
CASSQDIDEQFF
>TRBJ1-3|.|15|.|TRBV5-1
TGCGCCAGCAGCTTGCTGGGTGATTCTGGAAACACCATATATTTT
CASSLLGDSGNTIYF
>TRBJ1-5|TRBD1|15|few|TRBV28
TGTGCCAGCAGGTTAGGGACAGGGGCAAGACAGCCCCAGCATTTT
CASRLGTGARQPQHF
>TRBJ1-5|TRBD1|15|.|TRBV28
TGTGCCAGCGGCGGACAGGGGGTTAGCAATCAGCCCCAGCATTTT
CASGGQGVSNQPQHF
>TRBJ2-2|TRBD1|15|.|TRBV10-1
TGCGCCAGCAGTGAGGCGGGACAGGGCACCGGGGAGCTGTTTTTT
CASSEAGQGTGELFF
>TRBJ2-1|TRBD2|15|.|TRBV18
TGTGCCAGCTCACTCGGGACTAGCGGGGGCAGTGAGCAGTTCTTC
CASSLGTSGGSEQFF
>TRBJ2-5|.|14|.|TRBV9
TGTGCCAGCAGCGTCGACCCGGGGAAAGAGACCCAGTACTTC
CASSVDPGKETQYF
>TRBJ1-5|.|15|.|TRBV28
TGTGCCAGCAGTTTGGAGGGTCATAGCAATCAGCCCCAGCATTTT
CASSLEGHSNQPQHF
>TRBJ2-7|TRBD1|16|.|TRBV28
TGTGCCAGCAGTTTTCCGGCCGGGACAGGGGGATCCGAGCAGTACTTC
CASSFPAGTGGSEQYF
>TRBJ2-2|.|14|.|TRBV7-2
TGTGCCAGCAGCGTCCTCGGAGGGGCCGGGGAGCTGTTTTTT
CASSVLGGAGELFF
>TRBJ2-2|.|14|.|TRBV5-1
TGCGCCAGCAGCCTGGGGCAGAGAGGCGGGGAGCTGTTTTTT
CASSLGQRGGELFF
>TRBJ2-2|.|21|.|TRBV7-2
TGTGCCAGCAGCTTAGCCTACCTTGGGGCGACTGGATTTACGAACACCGGGGAGCTGTTTTTT
CASSLAYLGATGFTNTGELFF
>TRBJ2-5|.|13|.|TRBV30
TGTGCCTGGAGTAGGCACGGGGGCGGGACCCAGTACTTC
CAWSRHGGGTQYF
>TRBJ2-7|.|13|.|TRBV15
TGTGCCACCAGCAGGACAGTCTCCTACGAGCAGTACTTC
CATSRTVSYEQYF
>TRBJ2-3|.|14|.|TRBV11-2
TGTGCCAGCAGGCTCCGGGACTCCACCCTTACGCAGTATTTT
CASRLRDSTLTQYF
>TRBJ2-7|TRBD1|16|.|TRBV4-1
TGCGCCAGCAGCCAAGCGCTCGGGACAGGGATTTTACAGCAGTACTTC
CASSQALGTGILQQYF
>TRBJ1-4|TRBD1|15|.|TRBV5-4
TGTGCCAGGGGACAGGGGAAGGAAGCTAATGAAAAACTGTTTTTT
CARGQGKEANEKLFF
>TRBJ1-2|.|14|.|TRBV11-3
TGTGCCAGCAGCTTACTCCGGGACTGTTATGGCTACACCTTC
CASSLLRDCYGYTF
>TRBJ2-3|.|13|.|TRBV5-1
TGCGCCAGCAGCTTGGGCCCCACAGATACGCAGTATTTT
CASSLGPTDTQYF
>TRBJ1-2|.|14|.|TRBV5-1
TGCGCCAGCAGCTTTGGCAGGGGAGGTTATGGCTACACCTTC
CASSFGRGGYGYTF
>TRBJ2-7|.|14|.|TRBV5-4
TGTGCCAGCAGCTTGGTCGCTAGCCCTTGGGAGCAGTACTTC
CASSLVASPWEQYF
>TRBJ1-6|TRBD1|15|.|TRBV6-6
TGTGCCAGCAGTTCCCTGGGACAGGGGGCATCACCCCTCCACTTT
CASSSLGQGASPLHF
>TRBJ2-6|TRBD2|17|once|TRBV5-1
TGCGCCAGCAGCGAGACTAGCGGGAGCTTTGGGGCCAACGTCCTGACTTTC
CASSETSGSFGANVLTF
>TRBJ1-3|.|15|once|TRBV11-2
TGTGCCAGCAGCTTAGATAGGGTCTCTGGAAACACCATATATTTT
CASSLDRVSGNTIYF
>TRBJ1-3|.|15|.|TRBV30
TGTGCCTGGAGTGTGTCGGGGGCTTCGGGAAACACCATATATTTT
CAWSVSGASGNTIYF
>TRBJ2-1|.|14|.|TRBV9
TGTGCCAGCAGCGTAGACGTTGGGGGAAATGAGCAGTTCTTC
CASSVDVGGNEQFF
>TRBJ1-5|.|15|once|TRBV30
TGTGCCTGGAGTCGGGGCGAGGGAGTCAATCAGCCCCAGCATTTT
CAWSRGEGVNQPQHF
>TRBJ1-5|TRBD1|16|.|TRBV5-5
TGTGCCAGCAGCTCGTCCGGGACAGGGAGTTCTCAGCCCCAGCATTTT
CASSSSGTGSSQPQHF
>TRBJ2-7|.|13|.|TRBV19
TGTGCCAGTAGTCCTGGGACCCCCTACGAGCAGTACTTC
CASSPGTPYEQYF
>TRBJ1-2|.|15|.|TRBV18
TGTGCCAGCTCAACTAATCCAGGGACTAACTATGGCTACACCTTC
CASSTNPGTNYGYTF
>TRBJ2-5|.|13|.|TRBV29-1
TGCAGCGTTGAAAGGGGGTACGGGGAGACCCAGTACTTC
CSVERGYGETQYF
>TRBJ2-1|TRBD2|18|once|TRBV4-1
TGCGCCAGCAGCCAAGAATTCCCTTTAGCGGGGGGGTACAATGAGCAGTTCTTC
CASSQEFPLAGGYNEQFF
>TRBJ1-4|.|14|.|TRBV30
TGTGCCTGGAGTCCCGGGGCGCCGGGGGAAAAACTGTTTTTT
CAWSPGAPGEKLFF